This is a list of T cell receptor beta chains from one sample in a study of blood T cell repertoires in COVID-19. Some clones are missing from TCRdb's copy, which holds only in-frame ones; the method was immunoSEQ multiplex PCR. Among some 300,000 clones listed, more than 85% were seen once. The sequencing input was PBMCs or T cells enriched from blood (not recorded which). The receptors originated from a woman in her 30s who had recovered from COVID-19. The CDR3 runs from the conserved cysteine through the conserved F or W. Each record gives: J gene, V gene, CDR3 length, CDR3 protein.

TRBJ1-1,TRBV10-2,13,CASSETGQGDAFF
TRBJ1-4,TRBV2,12,CASSLEGEKLFF
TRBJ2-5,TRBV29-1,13,CSAAGTGEETQYF
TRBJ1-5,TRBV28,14,CASSSTQGTQPQHF
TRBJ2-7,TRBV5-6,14,CASSWSGGVYEQYF
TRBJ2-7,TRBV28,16,CASSLWTSANSYEQYF
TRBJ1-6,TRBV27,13,CASKTIADSPLHF
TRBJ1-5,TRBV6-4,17,CASSDSGQGARVGPQHF
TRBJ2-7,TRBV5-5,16,CASSLGLGQGFGEQYF
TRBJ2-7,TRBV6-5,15,CASSKPGQGVYEQYF
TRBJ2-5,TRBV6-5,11,CASRGSETQYF
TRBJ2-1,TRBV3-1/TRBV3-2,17,CASSQGLAGGLYNEQFF
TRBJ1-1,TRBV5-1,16,CASSQRTGATHTEAFF
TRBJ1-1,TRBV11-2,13,CASSLGVEQEAFF
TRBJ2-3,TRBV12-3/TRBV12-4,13,CASSFGYADTQYF
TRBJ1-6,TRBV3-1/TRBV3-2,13,CASSRTDNSPLHF
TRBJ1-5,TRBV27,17,CASSPLGAQGIGQPQHF
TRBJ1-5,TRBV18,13,CASSPDRNQPQHF
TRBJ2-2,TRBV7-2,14,CASSRDTSTGELFF
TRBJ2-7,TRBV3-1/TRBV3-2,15,CASSGDRENSYEQYF
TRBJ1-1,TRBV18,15,CASSPPGRGNTEAFF
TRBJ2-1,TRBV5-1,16,CASSREGATGDNEQFF
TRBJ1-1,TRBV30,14,CAWTMDTENTEAFF
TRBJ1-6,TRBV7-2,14,CASGRQVGNSPLHF
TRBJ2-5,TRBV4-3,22,CASSQDPPRAGGPRWALETQYF
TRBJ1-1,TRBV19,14,CASSFGSGGTEAFF
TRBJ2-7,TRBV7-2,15,CASSLSSGAAYEQYF
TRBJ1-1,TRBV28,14,CASSPGGVSTEAFF
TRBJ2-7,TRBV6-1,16,CASSEETGWGVYEQYF
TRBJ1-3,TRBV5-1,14,CASSLGAAGNTIYF
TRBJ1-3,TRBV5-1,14,CASSLPGNRNTIYF
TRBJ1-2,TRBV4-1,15,CASSQLRTGSNGYTF
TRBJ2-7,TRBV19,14,CASSTRDRVFEQYF
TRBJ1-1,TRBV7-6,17,CASSPPAAVRMNTEAFF
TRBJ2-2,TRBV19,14,CASSKNGGTGELFF
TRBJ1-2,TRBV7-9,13,CASSPFGQGSYTF
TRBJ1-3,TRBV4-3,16,CASSQVAGARGNTIYF
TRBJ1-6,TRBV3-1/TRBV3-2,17,CASSPNSFDSYNSPLHF
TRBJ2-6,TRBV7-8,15,CASSFPVSGANVLTF
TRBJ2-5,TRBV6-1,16,CASSEMWAAYQETQYF
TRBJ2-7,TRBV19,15,CASSMDRGPSYEQYF
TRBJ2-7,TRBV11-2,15,CASSPPGGFTYEQYF
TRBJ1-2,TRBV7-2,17,CASSLLGTPSKYYGYTF
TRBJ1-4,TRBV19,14,CASSWGGGSEKLFF
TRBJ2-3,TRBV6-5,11,CATDEGGTQYF
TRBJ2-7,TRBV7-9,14,CASSPQGGGYEQYF
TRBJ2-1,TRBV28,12,CASSSRGNEQFF
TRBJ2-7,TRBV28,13,CASSLRTPYEQYF